Shown below are 18 T cell receptor beta chains from a single sample sequenced in a study of shared clonotypes between healthy human individuals. Generated by immunoSEQ multiplex PCR, the TCRdb table keeps only in-frame clones and is missing some. The table lists fewer than 500,000 clones, nearly 80% of them singletons, with 12% in the top ten. The source material was PBMCs. The receptors derive from a woman aged 40 to 50 in good health. Some clones in this sample may be carry-over from other donors' samples.

In the case of this clone: Other DNA variants within this sample encode the same CDR3. The chain couples TRBV5-1 to TRBJ2-5; 11 nucleotides line up with TRBD2. Per the germline V gene, CDR1 is SGHRS and CDR2 is YFSETQ. J gave up 2 bases and V 0 bases, and 0 bases lay outside the gene matches. The CDR3 has 15 residues. This chain's CDR3 is CASSLGLAGQETQYF. The CDR3 DNA reads as TGCGCCAGCAGCTTGGGACTAGCGGGACAAGAGACCCAGTACTTC.

This clone was counted a single time. The J gene is TRBJ1-2, the V gene TRBV5-4; maybe TRBD1 (5 bases). The CDR3 runs 13 residues. The V end lost 4 bases, the J end lost 5 bases, and 12 bases lay between the germline ends. Looked up from germline, CDR1 is SGHNT and CDR2 is YYREEE (reference sequence). For the CDR3, the DNA is TGTGCCAGCAGCACCGGGACGGAGTATGGCTACACCTTC. Translating it yields CASSTGTEYGYTF.

This chain uses TRBV10-3 with TRBJ2-2; tentative D call: TRBD2 (6 bases). From germline, CDR1 is ENHRY and CDR2 SYGVKD. V lost 3 bases and J 6 bases, leaving 8 bases between the germline ends. The CDR3 is made up of 13 amino acids. The CDR3 bases are TGTGCCATCAGTGAAGCTAGCGCCGGGGAGCTGTTTTTT. It codes for CAISEASAGELFF.

This clone appeared many times. This chain links TRBV7-3 with TRBJ2-6; D not certain. The CDR3 is made up of 13 amino acids. Trimming removed 7 bases at V and 4 bases at J, with 8 bases between. The germline V gene has CDR1 SGHTA and CDR2 FQGTGA. The CDR3 coding sequence is TGTGCCAGCAAGTCGGCAGGGGCCAACGTCCTGACTTTC. Amino acids: CASKSAGANVLTF.

CDR3 sequence (DNA): TGTGCCAGTAACTCAGGGGGCTTTTCAGATACGCAGTATTTT. It translates to CASNSGGFSDTQYF. This chain joins TRBV19 and TRBJ2-3; the match to TRBD1 covers 8 bases. Germline V gives CDR1 LNHDA, CDR2 SQIVND (reference sequence). The CDR3 has 14 residues. The ends lost 7 bases at V and 4 bases at J; junction bases unmatched: 7.

The genes are TRBV5-6 and TRBJ2-7; D possibly corresponds to TRBD1 (5 bases). This CDR3 comprises 15 residues. The germline V and J ends were trimmed by 3 bases and 0 bases, with 13 bases remaining between them. Germline CDR1 and CDR2: SGHDT and YYEEEE. For the CDR3, the DNA is TGTGCCAGCAGCTCGCCGCGACAGACCTCCTACGAGCAGTACTTC. It translates to CASSSPRQTSYEQYF. Supplemented by reference TRBV5-6 and TRBJ2-7, the full variable domain reads DAGVTQSPTHLIKTRGQQVTLRCSPKSGHDTVSWYQQALGQGPQFIFQYYEEEERQRGNFPDRFSGHQFPNYSSELNVNALLLGDSALYLCASSSPRQTSYEQYFGPGTRLTVT.

The chain uses TRBV27 and TRBJ2-7, with D possibly called TRBD1 or TRBD2 (5 bases each). V gave up 3 bases and J gave up 3 bases, with 15 bases separating them. CDR1 is MNHEY and CDR2 is SMNVEV in the germline V gene (reference sequence). The CDR3 is 15 amino acids. As DNA, the CDR3 is TGTGCCAGCAGTTTGGGGCAGGGAGAATTCTACGAGCAGTACTTC. As protein: CASSLGQGEFYEQYF.

The rearrangement links TRBV5-1 to TRBJ2-1, with D perhaps TRBD1 (5 bases). The germline V gene encodes CDR1 SGHRS and CDR2 YFSETQ. The V end was cut by 0 bases, the J end by 2 bases, with 12 bases between. The CDR3 is 16 residues long. The CDR3 region is CASSLGFSQAYNEQFF. The CDR3 DNA reads TGCGCCAGCAGCTTGGGGTTTTCACAGGCCTACAATGAGCAGTTCTTC.

The rearrangement links TRBV7-8 to TRBJ2-5, with TRBD2 matching 10 bases. The CDR3 is 15 residues long. Germline V gene sequence: CDR1 SGHVS, CDR2 FQNEAQ. Trimming took 5 bases from V and 4 from J; bases not matched to a gene: 7. The CDR3 DNA reads TGTGCCAGCAGCCGAAGCGGGGGGGAAGGAGAGACCCAGTACTTC. Protein product: CASSRSGGEGETQYF.

This clone occurred a few times. V and J are TRBV2 and TRBJ1-1, with a weak D call TRBD1 (5 bases). V shed 0 bases and J shed 1 base, with 9 bases lying between them. CDR3 length: 15 amino acids. Germline CDR1 is SNHLY and CDR2 is FYNNEI. In DNA, the CDR3 is TGTGCCAGCAGTGAAGCGGAAGGGGCGAACACTGAAGCTTTCTTT. Protein product: CASSEAEGANTEAFF. Using reference TRBV2 and TRBJ1-1 for the parts outside the CDR3, the full variable domain is EPEVTQTPSHQVTQMGQEVILRCVPISNHLYFYWYRQILGQKVEFLVSFYNNEISEKSEIFDDQFSVERPDGSNFTLKIRSTKLEDSAMYFCASSEAEGANTEAFFGQGTRLTVV.

The rearrangement links TRBV30 to TRBJ1-5; D is unresolved. CDR3 length: 13 amino acids. V was cut by 1 base and J by 3 bases, with 7 bases left in between. Germline V gives CDR1 GTSNPN, CDR2 SVGIG (reference sequence). The DNA for the CDR3 is TGTGCCTGGAGTGATGGGTTCAATCAGCCCCAGCATTTT. The encoded protein is CAWSDGFNQPQHF.

The chain couples TRBV7-9 to TRBJ2-3, with 16 bases aligning to TRBD2. This CDR3 comprises 17 residues. The J segment lost 0 bases and the V segment lost 6 bases, leaving 3 bases of the junction unmatched. Germline V gene lookup returns CDR1 SEHNR and CDR2 FQNEAQ (reference sequence). CDR3 residues: CASSGTSGRVSTDTQYF. The CDR3 coding sequence is TGTGCCAGCAGTGGGACTAGCGGGAGGGTCAGCACAGATACGCAGTATTTT.

This rearrangement joins TRBV11-2 to TRBJ2-5; TRBD2 matches 8 bases. The V gene end was trimmed by 2 bases and the J gene end by 5 bases; junction bases not matched to a gene: 13. The CDR3 length is 17 residues. Germline V gene lookup returns CDR1 SGHAT and CDR2 FQNNGV. As DNA, the CDR3 is TGTGCCAGCAGCTTAAACCCGCTCGGCGCGGGAGGTGAGACCCAGTACTTC. This codes for CASSLNPLGAGGETQYF.

This clone was detected once. The V call is TRBV10-3, the J call TRBJ1-1; no reliable D call. Trimming left V 5 bases short and J 3 bases short, with 19 bases between. The CDR3 contains 16 residues. Germline V gene lookup returns CDR1 ENHRY and CDR2 SYGVKD. As DNA, the CDR3 is TGTGCCATCAGTCGGGCTTCGGGGAGGGAAGACACTGAAGCTTTCTTT. It codes for CAISRASGREDTEAFF.

The genes are TRBV7-6 and TRBJ1-4; D unresolved. The V and J ends lost 1 base and 14 bases respectively, with 11 bases between them. Germline V gives CDR1 SGHVS, CDR2 FNYEAQ. This CDR3 comprises 12 residues. For the CDR3, the DNA is TGTGCCAGCAGCTTAGGCGGGGAGGTCCTGTTTTTT. Translation: CASSLGGEVLFF.

V usage is TRBV7-8 and J usage is TRBJ2-1; 7 bases line up with TRBD1. V was clipped by 8 bases and J by 5 bases; unmatched bases: 9. This CDR3 has 14 amino acids. Germline CDR1 and CDR2: SGHVS and FQNEAQ. The CDR3, as DNA: TGTGCCAGCCTCCCCGGGACAGAAAACAATGAGCAGTTCTTC. Translation: CASLPGTENNEQFF.

This chain connects TRBV28 to TRBJ2-1; D is unresolved. The V gene lost 3 bases and the J gene lost 10 bases, with 13 bases spanning the gap. Germline-derived CDR1 and CDR2 are MDHEN and SYDVKM. This CDR3 comprises 13 residues. In DNA form, the CDR3 reads TGTGCCAGCAGTTTGGTAGGCCTTGGCGAGCAGTTCTTC. Translated: CASSLVGLGEQFF. The full variable domain, rest sourced from reference TRBV28 and TRBJ2-1, is DVKVTQSSRYLVKRTGEKVFLECVQDMDHENMFWYRQDPGLGLRLIYFSYDVKMKEKGDIPEGYSVSREKKERFSLILESASTNQTSMYLCASSLVGLGEQFFGPGTRLTVL.

A note on this clone: A much more abundant neighbour one base away suggests this may be a read error. In the same sample, other DNA sequences code for this CDR3. The rearrangement joins TRBV30 to TRBJ2-6, with 7 bases matching TRBD1. The CDR3 is made up of 15 amino acids. The germline V gene has CDR1 GTSNPN and CDR2 SVGIG (reference sequence). CDR3 residues: CAWGTDLSGANVLTF. CDR3 sequence (DNA): TGTGCCTGGGGGACAGACCTCTCTGGGGCCAACGTCCTGACCTTC.